The entry below describes one T cell receptor (beta chain). The clone's antigen remains unknown. Base qualities are missing; no much larger clone stands one base away. This sample was taken from a study of T and B cells in COVID-19 patients (dated by TCRdb to 2018 to 2020). The study in broad terms: In this study, adaptive immunity was profiled in COVID-19 patients who either had active infection or had recovered, using TRB and IGH repertoire sequencing of peripheral blood. Critical illness requiring mechanical ventilation or ECMO was present in about 65% of the 20 patients in the active-infection cohort. The recovered cohort had a median age of around 37 years, compared with about 70 years in the active-infection cohort. Over 7 million TCR sequences were analysed in a TCR and BCR sequence repository that covered a few dozen patients and about 69 time points. A couple of patients belonged to both the recovered and active cohorts because samples were available from active disease and after recovery. Up to roughly 10 follow-up blood samples were collected per patient, with some samples spanning different disease stages in the same individual. A recovered cohort comprised around 18 patients contributing approximately 22 samples, mostly after mild to moderate COVID-19 managed as outpatients. Comorbidities linked to unfavorable COVID-19 outcome were present in about 90% of the 20 patients in the active-infection cohort. Repertoire analyses used an age-matched reference group of approximately 40 healthy donors who were negative for COVID-19 antibodies as the comparison. The full study reports these points: The cohort was considered too small for HLA contributions to COVID-19 susceptibility or severity to be assessed. During active COVID-19 the TRB repertoires were highly clonal, but at recovery diversity and richness rose above the levels seen in healthy donors. In patients with COVID-19, the usage of TRBV/TRBJ genes was reported to be strongly skewed. A total of roughly 2,500 exclusive TCR clusters, including some 32 low-pGen clusters, were found in the recovered cohort. Prospective validation of the reported TCR clusters was stated to be required before clinical use. Specific T cell subsets (CD4+/Treg/CD8+) and sorted SARS-CoV-2-responsive or tetramer+ T cells had not yet been sequenced, and these experiments were ongoing. Few blood samples were available from mildly ill patients while symptoms were present or from severe cases at early time points.

Genomic DNA extracted from blood, in amounts of roughly 220-550 ng, served as the starting material for amplifying TRB repertoires. For sequencing, an Illumina MiSeq was employed. TRB rearrangements were amplified by multiplex PCR with BIOMED2 TRB-A/B primer pools. Illumina-compatible adapters and 7-nucleotide sample barcodes were attached to the amplicons in two consecutive PCRs. Phusion HS II polymerase was used for all library PCRs. Amplicons were purified from gel with the NucleoSpin Gel and PCR Clean-up kit, quantified on Qubit, and pooled at about 4 nM. Before Illumina next-generation sequencing, the quality of the amplicon pool was assessed on an Agilent 2100 Bioanalyzer. Processing in the source paper ran as follows. TRB rearrangements were annotated with MiXCR 3.0.8 using the default MiXCR reference library. Non-productive reads and sequences with fewer than 2 reads were removed, and each unique CDR3 nucleotide sequence was counted as one clone. Clonality, diversity, richness and V-J gene usage were calculated in R 3.5.1. GLIPH2 was used for TCR clustering by CDR3 similarity, and generation probabilities were calculated by OLGA. Only GLIPH2 clusters with at least four unique TCR clonotypes present in at least three individuals were retained. Using fastp trimming at Q25 and MiXCR clonotype assembly, TCRdb reanalyzed the public sequencing data and kept in-frame beta chains. For every CDR3 protein sequence, its rows merge into one entry that carries the most common genes and DNA. The V and J calls were not made by the authors but by TCRdb's processing. For this sample there are about 15,000 distinct CDR3 sequences; about 29% appear just once. The ten biggest clones cover about 1% of the sample.

The sequence derives from a human donor who had recovered from COVID-19. The sample taken for sequencing was blood.

The DNA sequence is as follows: TGTGCCAGCTCAATCCTTTCTCAGTCTCCTTCAAATGAGCAGTTCTTC. This encodes CASSILSQSPSNEQFF. Here the chain combines TRBV18 and TRBJ2-1; no D gene call is confident. Via the germline V gene, CDR1 is KGHSH and CDR2 LQKENI. The CDR3 runs 16 amino acids, cysteine and phenylalanine included. CDR3 DNA only is kept here, 48 bases in frame from base 1. V and J lose 5 bases and 7 bases, and a span of 21 bases separates them.